This T cell receptor beta chain stems from a study of cytomegalovirus exposure and HLA in healthy donors. Overall study findings and caveats: Information on immune exposure was restricted to one variable (CMV serostatus). In an earlier analysis, in 587 donors, most V segments appeared productive either ~90% or ~30% of the time. Rarity characterized most TCR sequences, yet some public TCRs appeared in many donors.

Amplification used 60 Vbeta primers and 13 Jbeta primers. Original methodology: Roughly 11 million shared chains were among roughly 81 million unique TCR beta chains counted in a later analysis. Here immunoSEQ multiplex PCR was the method, and the copy in TCRdb shows in-frame clones only, minus some. That table furnishes V, J and clone size, whereas the DNA furnished D and trimming. Here the sample spans 200,000 or so clones, around 73% being singletons. Note on this clone: Its antigen is still unknown.

This CDR3 contains 14 residues. The germline CDR1 and CDR2 sequences are MGHRA and YSYEKL. V shed 5 bases, J shed 0 bases, and the junction held 3 bases outside the gene matches. The sample comprised PBMCs. The chain carries TRBV4-1 and TRBJ1-1; 7 positions match TRBD1. This receptor was taken from a male donor in good health and CMV-seronegative. Here the CDR3 reads CASSDRVMNTEAFF. The CDR3 DNA reads as TGCGCCAGCAGCGACAGGGTAATGAACACTGAAGCTTTCTTT.